This TCR beta chain was profiled in a study of T cell responses to AZD1222 COVID-19 vaccine (dated by TCRdb to the early 2020s). Broadly, across the study: AZD1222 recipients given second doses at about 4 weeks or at about 12 weeks were pooled, since spike-specific TCR depth and breadth were not found to differ between the two schedules. TCR sequencing was performed for 230 to 250 trial participants, of whom about 200 were given two doses of AZD1222 and around 26 were given two doses of MenACWY control vaccine. Trial participants were enrolled by age into 18-55, 56-69 and 70-plus year subgroups, with around 150, 28 and 57 TCR-sequenced participants respectively. Points the paper makes about the study in general: Because no day 14 peak-response samples were available, repertoires were characterized only after the peak T cell response. In the small 56-69-year group, the increase in depth fell short of significance, most likely because of low power. Participants were mostly white British, with more females than males. The authors suggested clonal diversity may have been underestimated. After two AZD1222 doses, both the breadth and the depth of spike-specific TCRs were significantly higher than at day 0 and than in MenACWY recipients. Reportedly, almost half of the unique spike-specific TCRs recognized epitopes lying outside the regions that are mutated in the B.1.351 and B.1.1.7 variants. The vaccine-associated CD4 TCRs covered the entire spike protein, and the dominant responses fell in regions 160-218 and 743-854. Only five to seven AZD1222 recipients were SARS-CoV-2 seropositive at baseline, limiting conclusions about previously exposed vaccinees.

The CDR3 spans 14 residues, from the cysteine through the phenylalanine. Only CDR3 DNA remains: 42 bases, in frame from the first base. V gives up 0 bases and J gives up 4 bases, and the segment between their germline ends measures 5 bases. Looking up the germline V gene yields CDR1 SGHDT and CDR2 YYEEEE. This clone was recorded once. What this receptor recognizes is not known. Base qualities are not provided; no much larger clone lies one nucleotide away. The CDR3 regions of human TCRbeta chains were subjected to immunosequencing. The paper's processing steps were these. TCRs in the repertoires were matched against a reference library of SARS-CoV-2-specific TCRs that had been generated with the MIRA antigen-specificity platform. Breadth was defined as the fraction of unique TCRs that were SARS-CoV-2-associated, and depth was defined as the fraction of total T cells that were SARS-CoV-2-associated. Using the MIRA data, each spike-specific TCR was assigned both to the spike region to which the TCR was reactive and to a CD4 or CD8 class. Log10-transformed breadth and depth values were compared by one-way ANOVA with Sidak's multiple comparisons tests. This immuneACCESS table, as held by TCRdb, lists in-frame sequences with V and J called but not all clones. Of the missing ones, under half trace to an unresolved V gene in checked studies; the others have no known cause. V, J and clone size are those of that table, while D and trimming were read from the DNA. Present in this sample are tens of thousands of clones, around 86% of which were seen just once. Jointly, the top ten make up 15% to 20% of the sample.

Reading the label with the study, this specimen's time point is: baseline before first vaccination. Vaccinee samples were obtained from the UK trials COV001 and COV002, which included a single-blind randomized controlled phase 2/3 trial of AZD1222 (ChAdOx1 nCoV-19) in healthy adults. Trial participant PBMC samples were collected at day 0 and day 28 after the second dose for TCRbeta chain sequencing. The chain couples TRBV5-6 to TRBJ1-6; the D gene lacks a confident call. Sample: peripheral blood, taken on day 0 of AZD1222 vaccination. The clonotype comes from an adult in good health. The bases are TGTGCCAGCAGCTTGGACCTATATAATTCACCCCTCCACTTT. It specifies CASSLDLYNSPLHF. The full variable domain, completed from the reference TRBV5-6 and TRBJ1-6 proteins outside the CDR3, reads DAGVTQSPTHLIKTRGQQVTLRCSPKSGHDTVSWYQQALGQGPQFIFQYYEEEERQRGNFPDRFSGHQFPNYSSELNVNALLLGDSALYLCASSLDLYNSPLHFGNGTRLTVT.